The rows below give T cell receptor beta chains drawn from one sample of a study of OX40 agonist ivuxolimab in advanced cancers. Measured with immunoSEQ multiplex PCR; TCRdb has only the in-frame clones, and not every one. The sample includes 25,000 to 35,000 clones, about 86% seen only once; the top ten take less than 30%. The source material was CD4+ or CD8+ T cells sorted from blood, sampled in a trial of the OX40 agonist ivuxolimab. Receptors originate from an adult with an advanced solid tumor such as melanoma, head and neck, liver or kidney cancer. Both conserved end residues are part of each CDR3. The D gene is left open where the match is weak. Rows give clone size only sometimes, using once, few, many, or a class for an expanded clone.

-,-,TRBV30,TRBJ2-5,TGTGCCTGGAGGGAATACCAAGAGACCCAGTACTTC,CAWREYQETQYF
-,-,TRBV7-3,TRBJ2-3,TGTGCCAGCAGCCCGTACCGATTCACAGATACGCAGTATTTT,CASSPYRFTDTQYF
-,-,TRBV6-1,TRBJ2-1,TGTGCCAGCAGCGAACCTTGGGACCAGCAAAATGAGCAGTTCTTC,CASSEPWDQQNEQFF
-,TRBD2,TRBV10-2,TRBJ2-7,TGCGCCAGCAGTGAGTCCCTAGGGGGGCTAGCGGGAGCCGAGCAGTACTTC,CASSESLGGLAGAEQYF
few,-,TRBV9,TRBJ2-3,TGTGCCAGCAGCGCCACAGATACGCAGTATTTT,CASSATDTQYF
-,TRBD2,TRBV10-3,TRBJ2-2,TGTGCCATCAGTGACCCGGGGATGACGGGGGGGCCCGGGGAGCTGTTTTTT,CAISDPGMTGGPGELFF
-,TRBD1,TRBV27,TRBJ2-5,TGTGCCAGCAGCCTAGTCCCGGGACAGGGTTCGGGGGGAGTCGCCCAGTACTTC,CASSLVPGQGSGGVAQYF
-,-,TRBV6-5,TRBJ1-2,TGTGCCAGCAGTTACAACAGGGCAGACTATGGCTACACCTTC,CASSYNRADYGYTF
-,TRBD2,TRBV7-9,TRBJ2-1,TGTGCCAGCAGCTTCGGACTAGCGGGTTGGGATGAGCAGTTCTTC,CASSFGLAGWDEQFF
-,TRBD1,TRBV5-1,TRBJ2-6,TGCGCCAGCAGCTTCGGTCATGTACAGGGGGCGCGACCATCTGGGGCCAACGTCCTGACTTTC,CASSFGHVQGARPSGANVLTF
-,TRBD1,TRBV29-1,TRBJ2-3,TGCAGCGTGCCGGGACAGGGTTCCCCAGATACGCAGTATTTT,CSVPGQGSPDTQYF
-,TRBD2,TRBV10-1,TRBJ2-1,TGCGCCAGCAGTGAGCTTAGCGGGGTGATGGGGGAGCAGTTCTTC,CASSELSGVMGEQFF
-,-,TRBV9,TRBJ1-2,TGTGCCAGCAGCGTAGGGCGCGCCTATGGCTACACCTTC,CASSVGRAYGYTF
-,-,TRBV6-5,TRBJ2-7,TGTGCCAGCAGTCCTCGGGGGTCCGCCTACGAGCAGTACTTC,CASSPRGSAYEQYF
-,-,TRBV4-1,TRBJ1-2,TGCGCCAGCAGCCAAGAGGACGATACGGGAAGCTATGGCTACACCTTC,CASSQEDDTGSYGYTF
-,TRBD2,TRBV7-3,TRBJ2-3,TGTGCCAGCAGCTCCGTAGCGGGAGTCACAGATACGCAGTATTTT,CASSSVAGVTDTQYF
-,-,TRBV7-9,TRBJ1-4,TGTGCCAGCAGCCCCCTTTCCGGGGCGTCCGAAAAACTGTTTTTT,CASSPLSGASEKLFF
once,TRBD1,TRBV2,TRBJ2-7,TGTGCCAGCAGTAGTCCCGGGACAGGAGTCTACGAGCAGTACTTC,CASSSPGTGVYEQYF
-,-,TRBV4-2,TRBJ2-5,TGTGCCAGCAGCCCAGCTTTCGGTGAGGCCCAAGAGACCCAGTACTTC,CASSPAFGEAQETQYF
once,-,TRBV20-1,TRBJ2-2,TGCAGTGCATATACCGGGGAGCTGTTTTTT,CSAYTGELFF
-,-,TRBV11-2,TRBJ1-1,TGTGCCAGCAGCTCCTATCACGGACAACTTGGGGACACTGAAGCTTTCTTT,CASSSYHGQLGDTEAFF
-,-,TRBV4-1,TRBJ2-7,TGCGCCAGCAGCCCTACAGGGCAGGGGACCTACGAGCAGTACTTC,CASSPTGQGTYEQYF
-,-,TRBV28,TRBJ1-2,TGTGCCACCGGGCAGGGTACTGGCTACACCTTC,CATGQGTGYTF
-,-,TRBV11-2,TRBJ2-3,TGTGCCAGCAGCTTAGAGGTGGGGTCGGGGGCAGATACGCAGTATTTT,CASSLEVGSGADTQYF
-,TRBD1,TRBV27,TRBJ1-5,TGTGCCAGCAGTTTAACGTCCCGGACAGGGTTGAATCAGCCCCAGCATTTT,CASSLTSRTGLNQPQHF